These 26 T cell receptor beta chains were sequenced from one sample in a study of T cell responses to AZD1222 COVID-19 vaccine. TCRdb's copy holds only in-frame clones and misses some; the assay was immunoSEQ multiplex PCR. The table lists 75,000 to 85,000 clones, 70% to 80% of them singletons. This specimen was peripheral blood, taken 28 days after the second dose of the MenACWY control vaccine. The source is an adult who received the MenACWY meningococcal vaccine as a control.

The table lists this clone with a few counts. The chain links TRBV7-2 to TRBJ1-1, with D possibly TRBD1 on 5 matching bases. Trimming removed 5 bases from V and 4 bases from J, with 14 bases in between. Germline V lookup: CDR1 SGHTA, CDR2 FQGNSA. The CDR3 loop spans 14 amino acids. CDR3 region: CASSVGAGPTEAFF. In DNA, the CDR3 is TGTGCCAGCAGCGTAGGGGCGGGTCCCACTGAAGCTTTCTTT.

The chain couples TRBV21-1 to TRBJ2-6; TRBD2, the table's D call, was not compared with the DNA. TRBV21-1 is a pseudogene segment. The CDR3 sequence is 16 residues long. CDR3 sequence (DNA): TGTGCCAGCAGCTCCTCGGTGCTCTCTGGGGCCAACGTCCTGACTTTC. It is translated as CASSSSVLSGANVLTF.

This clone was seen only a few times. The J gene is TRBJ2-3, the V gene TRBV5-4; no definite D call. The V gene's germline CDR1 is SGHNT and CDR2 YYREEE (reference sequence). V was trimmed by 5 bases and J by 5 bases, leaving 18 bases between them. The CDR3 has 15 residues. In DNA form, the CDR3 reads TGTGCCAGCAGATCGGGCCTTACCAGTGAAGATACGCAGTATTTT. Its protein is CASRSGLTSEDTQYF.

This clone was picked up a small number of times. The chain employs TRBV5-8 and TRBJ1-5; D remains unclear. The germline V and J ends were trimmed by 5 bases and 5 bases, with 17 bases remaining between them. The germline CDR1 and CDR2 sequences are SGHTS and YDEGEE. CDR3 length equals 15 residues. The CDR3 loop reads CASRRRGGLDQPQHF. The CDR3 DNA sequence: TGTGCCAGCAGGAGGAGAGGCGGGCTTGATCAGCCCCAGCATTTT.

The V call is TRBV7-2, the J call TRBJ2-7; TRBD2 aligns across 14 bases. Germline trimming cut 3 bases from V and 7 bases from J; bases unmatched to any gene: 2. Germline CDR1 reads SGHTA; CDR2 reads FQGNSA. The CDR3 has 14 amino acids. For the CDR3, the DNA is TGTGCCAGCAGCTTGGGACTAGCGGGAGAGGAGCAGTACTTC. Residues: CASSLGLAGEEQYF.

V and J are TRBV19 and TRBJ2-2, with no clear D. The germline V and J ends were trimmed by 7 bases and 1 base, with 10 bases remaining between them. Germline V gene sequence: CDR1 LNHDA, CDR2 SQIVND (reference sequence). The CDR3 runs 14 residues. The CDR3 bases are TGTGCCAGTACTGGGCAGTGGAACACCGGGGAGCTGTTTTTT. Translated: CASTGQWNTGELFF.

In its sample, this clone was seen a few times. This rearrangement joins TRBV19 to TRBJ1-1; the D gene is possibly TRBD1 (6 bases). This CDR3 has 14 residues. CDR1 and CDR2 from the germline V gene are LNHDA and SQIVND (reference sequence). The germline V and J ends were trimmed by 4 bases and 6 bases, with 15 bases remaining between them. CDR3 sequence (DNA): TGTGCCAGTAGTAAAAGGACAGTGGACCCTGAAGCTTTCTTT. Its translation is CASSKRTVDPEAFF.

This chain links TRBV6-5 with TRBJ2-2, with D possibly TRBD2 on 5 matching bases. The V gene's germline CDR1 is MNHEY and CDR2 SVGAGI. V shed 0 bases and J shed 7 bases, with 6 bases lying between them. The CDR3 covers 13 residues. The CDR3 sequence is CASSYSGSGELFF. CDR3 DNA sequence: TGTGCCAGCAGTTACTCGGGGAGCGGGGAGCTGTTTTTT.

This chain's CDR3 is CASSPGQGRGYTF. CDR3 bases: TGTGCCAGCAGCCCGGGACAGGGGAGAGGCTACACCTTC. The V call is TRBV7-3, the J call TRBJ1-2; TRBD1 matches 10 bases. J lost 8 bases, V lost 5 bases, and 5 bases had no gene match. The CDR3 is made up of 13 amino acids. The V gene's germline CDR1 is SGHTA and CDR2 FQGTGA.

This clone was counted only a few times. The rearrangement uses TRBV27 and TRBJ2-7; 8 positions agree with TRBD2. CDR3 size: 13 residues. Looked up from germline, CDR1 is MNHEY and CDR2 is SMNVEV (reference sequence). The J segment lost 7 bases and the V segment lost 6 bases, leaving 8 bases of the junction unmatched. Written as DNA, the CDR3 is TGTGCCAGCAGCTTTACCATAGCGGGAGAGCAGTACTTC. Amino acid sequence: CASSFTIAGEQYF.

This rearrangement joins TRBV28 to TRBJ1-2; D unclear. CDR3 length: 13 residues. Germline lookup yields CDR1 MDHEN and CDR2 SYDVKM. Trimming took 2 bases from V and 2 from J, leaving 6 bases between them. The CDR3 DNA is TGTGCCAGCAGTTTAGGGAAAAACTATGGCTACACCTTC. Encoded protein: CASSLGKNYGYTF.

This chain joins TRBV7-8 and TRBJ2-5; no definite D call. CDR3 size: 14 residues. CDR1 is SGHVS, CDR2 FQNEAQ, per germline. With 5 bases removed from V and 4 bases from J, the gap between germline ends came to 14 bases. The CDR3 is CASSPRLGAETQYF. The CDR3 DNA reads TGTGCCAGCAGCCCTCGACTGGGCGCAGAGACCCAGTACTTC. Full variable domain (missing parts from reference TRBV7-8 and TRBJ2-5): GAGVSQSPRYKVAKRGQDVALRCDPISGHVSLFWYQQALGQGPEFLTYFQNEAQLDKSGLPSDRFFAERPEGSVSTLKIQRTQQEDSAVYLCASSPRLGAETQYFGPGTRLLVL.

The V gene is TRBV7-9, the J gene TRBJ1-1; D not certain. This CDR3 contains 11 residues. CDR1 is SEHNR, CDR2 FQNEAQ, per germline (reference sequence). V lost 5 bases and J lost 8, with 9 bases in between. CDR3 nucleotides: TGTGCCAGCAGCCTCCGAGGGGAAGCTTTCTTT. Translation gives CASSLRGEAFF.

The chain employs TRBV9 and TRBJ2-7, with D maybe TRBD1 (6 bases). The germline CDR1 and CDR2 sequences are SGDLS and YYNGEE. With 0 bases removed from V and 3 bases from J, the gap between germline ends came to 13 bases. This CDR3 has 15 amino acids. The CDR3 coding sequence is TGTGCCAGCAGCGTAGGTTGGGGGCGCGACTACGAGCAGTACTTC. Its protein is CASSVGWGRDYEQYF.

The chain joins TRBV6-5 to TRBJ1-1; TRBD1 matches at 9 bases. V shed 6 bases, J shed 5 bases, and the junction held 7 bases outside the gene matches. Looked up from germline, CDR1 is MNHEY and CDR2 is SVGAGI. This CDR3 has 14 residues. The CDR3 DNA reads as TGTGCCAGCAGCTCTTACAGGGGGCTAACTGAAGCTTTCTTT. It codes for CASSSYRGLTEAFF.

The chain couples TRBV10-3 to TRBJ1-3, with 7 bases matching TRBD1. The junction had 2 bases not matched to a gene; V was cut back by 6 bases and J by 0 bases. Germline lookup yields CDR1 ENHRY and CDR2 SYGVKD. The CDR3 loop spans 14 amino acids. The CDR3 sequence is CAIRQGTSGNTIYF. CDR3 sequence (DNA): TGTGCCATCAGACAGGGGACCTCTGGAAACACCATATATTTT.

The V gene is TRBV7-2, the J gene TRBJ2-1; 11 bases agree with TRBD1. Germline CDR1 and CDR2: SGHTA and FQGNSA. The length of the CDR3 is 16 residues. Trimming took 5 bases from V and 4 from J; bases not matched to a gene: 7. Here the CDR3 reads CASSPRDRGKYNEQFF. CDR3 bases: TGTGCCAGCAGCCCGCGGGACAGGGGGAAATACAATGAGCAGTTCTTC. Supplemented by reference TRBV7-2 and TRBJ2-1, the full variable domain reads GAGVSQSPSNKVTEKGKDVELRCDPISGHTALYWYRQSLGQGLEFLIYFQGNSAPDKSGLPSDRFSAERTGGSVSTLTIQRTQQEDSAVYLCASSPRDRGKYNEQFFGPGTRLTVL.

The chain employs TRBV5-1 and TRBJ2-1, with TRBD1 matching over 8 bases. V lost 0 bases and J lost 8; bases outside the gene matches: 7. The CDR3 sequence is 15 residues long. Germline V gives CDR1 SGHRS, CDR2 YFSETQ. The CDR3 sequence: CASSLEAGGFDEQFF. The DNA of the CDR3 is TGCGCCAGCAGCTTGGAAGCAGGGGGCTTCGATGAGCAGTTCTTC.

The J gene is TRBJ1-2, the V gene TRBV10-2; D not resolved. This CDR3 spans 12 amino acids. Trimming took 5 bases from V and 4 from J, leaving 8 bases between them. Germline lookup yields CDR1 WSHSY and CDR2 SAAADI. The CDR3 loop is CASSQNAYGYTF. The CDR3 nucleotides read TGCGCCAGCAGTCAAAACGCCTATGGCTACACCTTC.

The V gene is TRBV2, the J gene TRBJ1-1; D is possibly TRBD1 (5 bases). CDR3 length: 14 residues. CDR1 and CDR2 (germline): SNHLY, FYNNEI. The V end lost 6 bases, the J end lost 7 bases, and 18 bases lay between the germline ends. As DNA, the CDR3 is TGTGCCAGCAGCCCCAGGGCAGAGGGGCTTGAAGCTTTCTTT. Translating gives CASSPRAEGLEAFF.

The CDR3 nucleotides are TGTGCCAGCAAAAACCCTAGCTCTGGAAACACCATATATTTT. This gives the protein CASKNPSSGNTIYF. The rearrangement links TRBV6-5 to TRBJ1-3; unclear D gene. The CDR3 contains 14 residues. Deletions cut 7 bases from V and 0 bases from J, with 10 bases between. The germline V gene encodes CDR1 MNHEY and CDR2 SVGAGI.

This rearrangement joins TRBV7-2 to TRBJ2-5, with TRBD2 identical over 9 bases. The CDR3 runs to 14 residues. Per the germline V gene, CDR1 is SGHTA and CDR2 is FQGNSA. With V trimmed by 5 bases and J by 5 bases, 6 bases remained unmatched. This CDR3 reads CASSRVAGVETQYF. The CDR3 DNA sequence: TGTGCCAGCAGCCGTGTAGCGGGAGTGGAGACCCAGTACTTC.

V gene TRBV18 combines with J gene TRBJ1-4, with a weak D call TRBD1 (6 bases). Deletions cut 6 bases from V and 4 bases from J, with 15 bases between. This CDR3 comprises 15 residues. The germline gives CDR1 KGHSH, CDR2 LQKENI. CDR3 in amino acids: CASSESRGFNEKLFF. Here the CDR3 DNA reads TGTGCCAGCTCGGAAAGCAGGGGTTTTAATGAAAAACTGTTTTTT.

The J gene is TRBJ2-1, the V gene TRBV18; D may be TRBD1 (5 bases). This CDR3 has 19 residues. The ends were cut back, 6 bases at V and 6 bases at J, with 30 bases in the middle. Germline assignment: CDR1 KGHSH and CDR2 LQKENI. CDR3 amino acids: CASSTLPARGNGRGNEQFF. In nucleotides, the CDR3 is TGTGCCAGCTCGACCCTACCCGCTAGGGGAAACGGCCGCGGCAATGAGCAGTTCTTC.

The CDR3 DNA follows: TGCGCCAGCAGCTTTGGGACAGGGGGCGCATCCAGCAATGAGCAGTTCTTC. Translation gives CASSFGTGGASSNEQFF. This chain joins TRBV4-3 and TRBJ2-1, with 12 bases fitting TRBD1. Trimming cost V 5 bases and J 6 bases; bases outside gene matches: 11. Germline CDR1 LGHNA, CDR2 YSLEER. This CDR3 has 17 amino acids.

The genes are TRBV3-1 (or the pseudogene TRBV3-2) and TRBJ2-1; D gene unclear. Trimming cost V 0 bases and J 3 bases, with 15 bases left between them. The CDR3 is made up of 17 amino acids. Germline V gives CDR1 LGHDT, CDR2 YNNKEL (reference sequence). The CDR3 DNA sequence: TGTGCCAGCAGCCAAGATAGTCCCTGGGCCGTCTACAATGAGCAGTTCTTC. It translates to CASSQDSPWAVYNEQFF.